In this sample, the clone carrying this T cell receptor beta chain turned up a few times. Its cognate antigen is unknown. The data derive from a study of identical twins. The study, taken as a whole, reports: Twin pairs' shared out-of-frame alpha sequences were enriched in low generation probability. Among beta out-of-frame sequences, excess sharing between twins appeared weaker.

A single record per CDR3 protein comes from TCRdb applying MiXCR to the 5' RACE reads. The sample records around 490,000 distinct CDR3 sequences, approximately 20% being singletons. Germline lookup yields CDR1 MDHEN and CDR2 SYDVKM. The CDR3 runs to 15 residues. Trimming cost V 5 bases and J 2 bases, with 15 bases left between them. This sample also belongs to another study, concerning yellow fever vaccine responses in identical twins.

The specimen sequenced was CD4+ T cells sorted from blood. This rearrangement joins TRBV28 to TRBJ1-2; D is undetermined. This receptor was identified in a woman under 30 in good health. CDR3 amino acids: CASSPSYRGNYGYTF. CDR3 nucleotides: TGTGCCAGCAGTCCCTCATATCGAGGGAACTATGGCTACACCTTC.